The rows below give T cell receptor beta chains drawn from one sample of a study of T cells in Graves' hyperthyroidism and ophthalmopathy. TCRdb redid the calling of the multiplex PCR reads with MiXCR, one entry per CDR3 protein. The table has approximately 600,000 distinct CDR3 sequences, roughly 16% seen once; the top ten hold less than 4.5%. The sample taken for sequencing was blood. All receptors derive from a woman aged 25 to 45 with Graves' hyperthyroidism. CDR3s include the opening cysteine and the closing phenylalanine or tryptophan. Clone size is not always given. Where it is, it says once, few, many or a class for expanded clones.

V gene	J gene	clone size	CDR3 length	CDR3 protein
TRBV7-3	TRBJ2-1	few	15	CASSSGTGDYNEQFF
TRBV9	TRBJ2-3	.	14	CAGQRTSGTDTQYF
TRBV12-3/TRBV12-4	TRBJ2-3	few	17	CASSLATDRAFTDTQYF
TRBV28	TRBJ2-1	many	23	CASSLLSQRDSLAGLSSYNEQFF
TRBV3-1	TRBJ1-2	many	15	CASSHLGGATYGYTF
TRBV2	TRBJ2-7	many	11	CASRFGYEQYF
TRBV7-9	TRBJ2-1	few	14	CASSLETWDNEQFF
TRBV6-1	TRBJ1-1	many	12	CASSSVYSEAFF
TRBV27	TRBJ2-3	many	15	CASSFGGRPGDTQYF
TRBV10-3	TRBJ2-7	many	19	CAISELAGLAGRTPYEQYF
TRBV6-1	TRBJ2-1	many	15	CASTRQGQTGNEQFF
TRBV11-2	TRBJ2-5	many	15	CASSLFDGGQETQYF
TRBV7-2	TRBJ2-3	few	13	CASSLLLTDTQYF
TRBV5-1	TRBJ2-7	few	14	CASRTGTGVYEQYF
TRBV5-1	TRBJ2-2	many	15	CASSFSGVNTGELFF
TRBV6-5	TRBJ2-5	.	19	CASSYGLAGGPSVLETQYF
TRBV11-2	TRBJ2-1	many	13	CASSPELNNEQFF
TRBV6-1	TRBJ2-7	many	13	CASSGRESYEQYF
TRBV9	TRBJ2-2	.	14	CASSVSANTGELFF
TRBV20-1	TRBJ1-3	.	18	CSATQRRDRDHSGNTIYF
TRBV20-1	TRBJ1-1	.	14	CSASPGSRSTEAFF
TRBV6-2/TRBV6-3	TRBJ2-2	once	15	CASSPPTGPTGELFF
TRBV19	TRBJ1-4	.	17	CASSMPPPTGSNEKLFF
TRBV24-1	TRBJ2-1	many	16	CATSDVMIGSYNEQFF
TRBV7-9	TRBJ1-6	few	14	CASTIDSLNSPLHF
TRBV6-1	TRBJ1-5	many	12	CASRTGYQPQHF
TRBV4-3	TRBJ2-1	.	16	CASSQELAGTYNEQFF
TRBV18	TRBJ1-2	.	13	CASSPQDSYGYTF
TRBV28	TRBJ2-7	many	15	CASSHHTGGRYEQYF
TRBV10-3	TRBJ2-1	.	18	CAISPGTSGRGAYNEQFF
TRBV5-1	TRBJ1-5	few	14	CASSPTGGLQPQHF
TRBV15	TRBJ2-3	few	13	CATSGGPRGTQYF
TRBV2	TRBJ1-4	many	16	CASSEARWGNNEKLFF
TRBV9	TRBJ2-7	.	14	CASSVAQRGGEQYF
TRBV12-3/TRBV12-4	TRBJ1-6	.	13	CASSFGSHSPLHF
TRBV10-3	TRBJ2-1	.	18	CAISTGTSGVPTYNEQFF
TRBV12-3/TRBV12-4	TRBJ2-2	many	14	CASIRDGGAGELFF
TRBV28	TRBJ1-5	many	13	CASNKVYHQPQHF
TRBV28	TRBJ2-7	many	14	CASSVRGGVGEQYF
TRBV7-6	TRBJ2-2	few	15	CASSSPTGLAGELFF
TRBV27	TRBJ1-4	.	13	CASGSSLAAKLFF
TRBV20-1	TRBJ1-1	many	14	CSARDWGDGTEAFF
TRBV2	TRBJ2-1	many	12	CASSEVYNEQFF
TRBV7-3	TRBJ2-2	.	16	CASSLTREWNTGELFF
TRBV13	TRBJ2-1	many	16	CASSLSTSGNYNEQFF
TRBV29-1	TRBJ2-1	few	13	CSVRGYGYNEQFF
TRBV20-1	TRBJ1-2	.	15	CSARDKGQTNYGYTF
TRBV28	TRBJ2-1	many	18	CASSLIPGLVRDYNEQFF
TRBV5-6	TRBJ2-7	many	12	CASSYRASEQYF
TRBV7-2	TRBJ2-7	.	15	CASSWGSGVSYEQYF
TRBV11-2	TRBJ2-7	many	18	CASSIIPGRRDKRYEQYF
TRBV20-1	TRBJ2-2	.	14	CSARERSYTGELFF
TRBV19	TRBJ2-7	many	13	CATRQGRSSEQYF
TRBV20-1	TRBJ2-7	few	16	CSARERTSGLSYEQYF